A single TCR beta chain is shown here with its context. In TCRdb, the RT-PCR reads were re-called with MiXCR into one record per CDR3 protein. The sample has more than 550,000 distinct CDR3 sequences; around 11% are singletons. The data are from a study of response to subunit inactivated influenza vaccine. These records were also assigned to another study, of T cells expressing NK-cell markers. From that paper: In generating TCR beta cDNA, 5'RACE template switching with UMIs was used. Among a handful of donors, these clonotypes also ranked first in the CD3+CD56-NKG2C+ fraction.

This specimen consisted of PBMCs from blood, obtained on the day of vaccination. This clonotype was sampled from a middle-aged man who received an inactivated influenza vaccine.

The CDR3 region has the DNA TGTGCCACCAGCGACTTGGGGCCGACCCAGTACTTC. As protein: CATSDLGPTQYF. The chain recombines TRBV15 with TRBJ2-5; TRBD1 is a possible D gene (5 bases). CDR1 is LNHNV and CDR2 is YYDKDF in the germline V gene (reference sequence). CDR3 length equals 12 residues. Trimming pared 5 bases from V and 7 bases from J, leaving 11 bases between.